The present TCR beta chain was sequenced within a study of blood T cell repertoires in COVID-19. The CDR3 totals 12 residues. Trimming cost V 4 bases and J 2 bases, with 6 bases left between them. Germline CDR1 is SNHLY and CDR2 is FYNNEI. The repertoire was sequenced with immunoSEQ multiplex PCR; TCRdb's copy has only in-frame clones and lacks some. The sample carries roughly 300,000 clones, roughly 83% recorded once. The sample consisted of peripheral blood. The chain links TRBV2 to TRBJ2-7; D gene uncertain. This receptor was obtained from a woman aged 50 to 60 with acute or convalescent COVID-19. CDR3 in amino acids: CASSAVAYEQYF. The CDR3 DNA sequence: TGTGCCAGCAGTGCTGTCGCCTACGAGCAGTACTTC.